The clone carrying this TCR beta chain was seen more than once but under ten times. The use of a sample-barcoded 5' primer and a J-beta primer mix characterized a second PCR of roughly 6 to 12 cycles. TCRdb re-called the 5' RACE reads through MiXCR, storing one row per CDR3 protein. Here the sample spans hundreds of thousands of distinct CDR3 sequences, roughly 49% being singletons. CDR1 is DFQATT and CDR2 is SNEGSKA in the germline V gene (reference sequence). The CDR3 spans 16 residues. The V end lost 2 bases, the J end lost 0 bases, and 14 bases lay between the germline ends. This sample stems from a study of blood T cells in healthy people across ages.

The sample consisted of blood. The rearrangement joins TRBV20-1 to TRBJ2-1; perhaps TRBD2 as D (6 bases). This TCR was recovered from a woman aged 60-75 years in good health. Written as DNA, the CDR3 is TGCAGTGCTAGACCCCCGGGAGCCAACTCCTACAATGAGCAGTTCTTC. Translating gives CSARPPGANSYNEQFF.